A single sample is the source of the 32 T cell receptor beta chains below, sequenced in a study of control samples from healthy donors and cancer patients. Using immunoSEQ multiplex PCR, the repertoire was profiled, and TCRdb retains in-frame clones only, with some absent. This sample yields 90,000 or so clones, of which approximately 84% are seen a single time; about 38% belongs to the top ten. The sequenced material came from PBMCs. The receptor set was obtained from a man aged 70 or older with lung cancer.

The genes are TRBV18 and TRBJ1-3; 7 nucleotides agree with TRBD1. V shed 3 bases and J 2 bases; nucleotides not matched to a gene: 10. This CDR3 comprises 17 residues. The germline V gene encodes CDR1 KGHSH and CDR2 LQKENI. CDR3 coding DNA: TGTGCCAGCTCACCTTCGCCAGGAACAGGGGCTGGAAACACCATATATTTT. Translated: CASSPSPGTGAGNTIYF.

The chain employs TRBV6-5 and TRBJ1-6; 10 bases are shared with TRBD1. The CDR3 has 15 amino acids. Germline V CDR1 and CDR2: MNHEY, SVGAGI. Losses at the gene ends were 6 bases for V and 9 bases for J; bases not matched to a gene: 8. The CDR3 nucleotides are TGTGCCAGCAGCCTGACCGGGACAGGGGTTTCACCCCTCCACTTT. Protein product: CASSLTGTGVSPLHF.

There are a few counts of this clone. The chain employs TRBV7-3 and TRBJ2-7; 8 bases align to TRBD1. V shed 3 bases, J shed 3 bases, and the junction held 1 base outside the gene matches. Germline CDR1 is SGHTA and CDR2 is FQGTGA. The CDR3 is 13 residues long. The CDR3 spells CASSFDRGYEQYF. The CDR3 coding sequence is TGTGCCAGCAGCTTTGACAGGGGCTACGAGCAGTACTTC.

A word on this clone: Compared with germline, one end of the junction differs, possibly owing to a read error. Other DNA sequences in this specimen translate into the identical CDR3. This chain uses TRBV3-1 (or the pseudogene TRBV3-2) with TRBJ2-7; D assignment may be TRBD1 or TRBD2 (7 bases each). CDR1 is LGHDT, CDR2 YNNKEL, per germline (reference sequence). CDR3 length equals 15 residues. The CDR3 sequence is CARSQGGGRPYEQYF. In DNA, the CDR3 is TGTGCCCGCAGCCAGGGGGGGGGACGGCCCTACGAGCAGTACTTC.

J is TRBJ2-2 and V is TRBV7-3; D perhaps matches TRBD2 (6 bases). The CDR3 extends over 14 amino acids. Germline values: CDR1 SGHTA, CDR2 FQGTGA. The V end was cut by 2 bases, the J end by 7 bases, with 11 bases between. CDR3 sequence reads: CASSLGPGDGELFF. As DNA, the CDR3 is TGTGCCAGCAGCTTAGGCCCGGGGGACGGGGAGCTGTTTTTT.

This chain uses TRBV5-1 with TRBJ2-3; D possibly uses TRBD1 or TRBD2 (5 bases each). The ends were cut back, 5 bases at V and 0 bases at J, with 7 bases in the middle. The CDR3 is 13 residues long. From germline, CDR1 is SGHRS and CDR2 YFSETQ. The CDR3 is CASRGTSTDTQYF. The CDR3 region has the DNA TGCGCCAGCAGGGGGACCAGCACAGATACGCAGTATTTT.

The rearrangement uses TRBV15 and TRBJ1-1, with a tentative D call TRBD1 (5 bases). The CDR3 is 15 residues long. V lost 4 bases, J lost 5 bases, and 17 bases lay in between. Germline CDR1 reads LNHNV; CDR2 reads YYDKDF (reference sequence). The CDR3 coding sequence is TGTGCCACCAGCAACGGCTTCCAGGGTAGTACTGAAGCTTTCTTT. Protein product: CATSNGFQGSTEAFF.

The chain employs TRBV7-9 and TRBJ2-1; D perhaps matches TRBD1 (6 bases). Germline CDR1 SEHNR, CDR2 FQNEAQ (reference sequence). Trimming took 1 base from V and 9 from J, leaving 10 bases between them. This CDR3 contains 13 residues. The CDR3 protein is CASSLVPGVEQFF. The CDR3 DNA follows: TGTGCCAGCAGCTTAGTTCCAGGGGTTGAGCAGTTCTTC. Supplemented by reference TRBV7-9 and TRBJ2-1, the full variable domain reads DTGVSQNPRHKITKRGQNVTFRCDPISEHNRLYWYRQTLGQGPEFLTYFQNEAQLEKSRLLSDRFSAERPKGSFSTLEIQRTEQGDSAMYLCASSLVPGVEQFFGPGTRLTVL.

Here the CDR3 reads CASSLGTAATTIQYF. The DNA of the CDR3 is TGTGCCAGCAGCCTCGGGACAGCAGCTACAACCATTCAGTACTTC. The genes are TRBV7-3 and TRBJ2-4; 7 positions match TRBD1. The CDR3 has 15 residues. The germline V gene has CDR1 SGHTA and CDR2 FQGTGA. Trimming cost V 5 bases and J 9 bases; bases outside gene matches: 13.

The chain couples TRBV28 to TRBJ2-5; D is possibly TRBD1 (5 bases). The CDR3 consists of 13 residues. Trimming removed 6 bases from V and 1 base from J, with 9 bases in between. Germline V gene sequence: CDR1 MDHEN, CDR2 SYDVKM. DNA for the CDR3: TGTGCCAGCAGACGACAGTTCCAAGAGACCCAGTACTTC. Its translation: CASRRQFQETQYF.

V gene TRBV11-1 combines with J gene TRBJ2-7; 10 bases are shared with TRBD1. Germline V gene data show CDR1 as SGHAT and CDR2 as FQDESV (reference sequence). CDR3 length equals 13 residues. V lost 3 bases to trimming and J lost 6 bases; unmatched junction nucleotides: 2. The CDR3 nucleotides are TGTGCCAGCAGCTTGACAGGGGGCGGCGAGCAGTACTTC. Protein: CASSLTGGGEQYF.

The genes are TRBV29-1 and TRBJ2-1; D is unresolved. The CDR3 is made up of 13 amino acids. The ends were cut back, 4 bases at V and 10 bases at J, with 17 bases in the middle. Germline lookup yields CDR1 SQVTM and CDR2 ANQGSEA. DNA for the CDR3: TGCAGCGTTGCTAGACCTTTCGTAAAGGAGCAGTTCTTC. As protein: CSVARPFVKEQFF.

The chain combines TRBV27 with TRBJ2-1; D is perhaps TRBD2 (6 bases). This CDR3 is built from 13 residues. Deletions cut 8 bases from V and 4 bases from J, with 12 bases between. Per germline, CDR1 MNHEY and CDR2 SMNVEV (reference sequence). The CDR3 coding sequence is TGTGCCAGCTCCGTCAGCGGGTACAATGAGCAGTTCTTC. It codes for CASSVSGYNEQFF.

The genes are TRBV30 and TRBJ1-3, with 11 bases identical to TRBD1. Germline CDR1 is GTSNPN and CDR2 is SVGIG (reference sequence). With 1 base clipped from V and 2 bases from J, the junction kept 1 base outside the gene matches. This CDR3 comprises 15 residues. CDR3 protein: CAWSAGQGAGNTIYF. The CDR3 nucleotides are TGTGCCTGGAGTGCGGGACAGGGGGCTGGAAACACCATATATTTT.

CDR3 bases: TGTGCCAGTAGTATACACCGGGGAGGAGAAAAACTGTTTTTT. Protein: CASSIHRGGEKLFF. This chain links TRBV19 with TRBJ1-4; D not certain. This CDR3 has 14 amino acids. Per the germline V gene, CDR1 is LNHDA and CDR2 is SQIVND (reference sequence). The V end was cut by 2 bases, the J end by 8 bases, with 12 bases between.

The rearrangement uses TRBV2 and TRBJ1-3; TRBD1 is a possible D gene (6 bases). The CDR3 spans 15 residues. V was clipped by 10 bases and J by 2 bases, with 18 bases between them. CDR1 is SNHLY and CDR2 is FYNNEI in the germline V gene. CDR3 loop: CATKGGTRTGNTIYF. The CDR3 DNA is TGTGCCACTAAAGGGGGGACGAGGACTGGAAACACCATATATTTT.

The rearrangement joins TRBV10-3 to TRBJ1-2; 8 bases map to TRBD1. Per the germline V gene, CDR1 is ENHRY and CDR2 is SYGVKD. The ends lost 6 bases at V and 8 bases at J; junction bases unmatched: 14. The CDR3 contains 15 residues. CDR3 loop: CAIRGTGDVSYGYTF. The CDR3, as DNA: TGTGCCATCAGGGGGACAGGAGACGTAAGTTACGGCTACACCTTC.

V is TRBV27 and J is TRBJ2-2; no clear D gene. Germline V gives CDR1 MNHEY, CDR2 SMNVEV (reference sequence). This CDR3 comprises 15 residues. Deletions cut 3 bases from V and 0 bases from J, with 8 bases between. The CDR3 DNA reads as TGTGCCAGCAGTTTGTACAGACCGAACACCGGGGAGCTGTTTTTT. This translates into CASSLYRPNTGELFF.

The rearrangement links TRBV27 to TRBJ1-2; D possibly corresponds to TRBD1 (5 bases). This CDR3 has 15 amino acids. Germline loops: CDR1 MNHEY, CDR2 SMNVEV (reference sequence). V dropped 5 bases and J dropped 0 bases, with 13 bases sitting between them. The CDR3 loop is CASSQSGGANYGYTF. Written as DNA, the CDR3 is TGTGCCAGCAGTCAATCCGGGGGAGCTAACTATGGCTACACCTTC.

Note on this clone: One end of the junction fails to match germline, which may point to a read error. This rearrangement joins TRBV3-1 (or the pseudogene TRBV3-2) to TRBJ1-3; D gene ambiguous. The CDR3 spans 13 residues. Germline CDR1 LGHDT, CDR2 YNNKEL (reference sequence). CDR3 residues: CASSPSSANTIYF. CDR3 sequence (DNA): TGTGCCAGCAGCCCCTCCTCTGCAAACACCATATATTTT.

The rearrangement links TRBV6-6 to TRBJ1-1; maybe TRBD1 (5 bases). The germline V and J ends were trimmed by 2 bases and 3 bases, with 10 bases remaining between them. This CDR3 has 14 amino acids. Germline V gives CDR1 MNHNY, CDR2 SVGAGI (reference sequence). The CDR3 nucleotides read TGTGCCAGCAGTTACAGGTTGACAGACACTGAAGCTTTCTTT. Its protein product is CASSYRLTDTEAFF.

This clone was detected only once. At one end, the junction sequence differs from germline, possibly due to a read error. The rearrangement links TRBV10-2 to TRBJ1-6; D unresolved. Germline CDR1 and CDR2: WSHSY and SAAADI. CDR3 length equals 15 residues. The CDR3 DNA sequence: TGCGCCAGAAGTGAGTTGGTGAGCTATAATTCACCCCTCCACTTT. As protein: CARSELVSYNSPLHF.

The V and J genes are TRBV30 and TRBJ1-4, with D possibly matching TRBD1 (6 bases). Trimming took 8 bases from V and 4 from J, leaving 14 bases between them. Germline V gives CDR1 GTSNPN, CDR2 SVGIG (reference sequence). This CDR3 is built from 13 residues. CDR3 residues: CAGEQGRNEKLFF. The DNA for the CDR3 is TGTGCCGGGGAACAGGGACGTAATGAAAAACTGTTTTTT.

The chain joins TRBV12-3 or TRBV12-4 to TRBJ2-1, with no clear D. The CDR3 has 13 residues. V lost 8 bases, J lost 6 bases, and 14 bases lay in between. CDR3 nucleotide sequence: TGTGCCAGCTCTAGAAGAGACGGCAATGAGCAGTTCTTC. This codes for CASSRRDGNEQFF.

The rearrangement links TRBV2 to TRBJ2-7; no reliable D call. Trimming removed 1 base at V and 3 bases at J, with 4 bases between. This CDR3 region has 12 residues. Looked up from germline, CDR1 is SNHLY and CDR2 is FYNNEI. The CDR3 coding sequence is TGTGCCAGCAGTGAAGAGAACTACGAGCAGTACTTC. This codes for CASSEENYEQYF.

The chain employs TRBV2 and TRBJ2-5; D may be TRBD2 (7 bases). Trimming cost V 3 bases and J 5 bases, with 16 bases left between them. The CDR3 is 15 residues long. CDR1 is SNHLY and CDR2 is FYNNEI in the germline V gene. CDR3 DNA: TGTGCCAGCAGTGACGGGGGGCAGGCTACGGAGACCCAGTACTTC. Translation gives CASSDGGQATETQYF.

The chain carries TRBV10-1 and TRBJ1-2, with D uncertain. Germline-derived CDR1 and CDR2 are WNHNN and SYGVQD (reference sequence). V lost 3 bases to trimming and J lost 0 bases, with 8 bases between them. The CDR3 is 14 amino acids. CDR3 in DNA: TGCGCCAGCAGTGAAGGCAGAGCTAACTATGGCTACACCTTC. Protein: CASSEGRANYGYTF.

Turning to this clone: Additional DNA sequences in this sample encode the identical CDR3. V usage is TRBV27 and J usage is TRBJ2-2; maybe TRBD2 (7 bases). V lost 7 bases and J lost 7, with 10 bases in between. The CDR3 sequence is 12 residues long. CDR1 is MNHEY, CDR2 SMNVEV, per germline (reference sequence). This CDR3 reads CASKRGGGELFF. CDR3 coding DNA: TGTGCCAGCAAAAGGGGGGGCGGGGAGCTGTTTTTT.

The rearrangement joins TRBV9 to TRBJ2-2; the D is unclear. Germline V gene data show CDR1 as SGDLS and CDR2 as YYNGEE. V was cut by 1 base and J by 3 bases, with 7 bases left in between. The CDR3 consists of 14 residues. Here the CDR3 DNA reads TGTGCCAGCAGCGTAAGAGTTTACACCGGGGAGCTGTTTTTT. This sequence encodes CASSVRVYTGELFF.

CDR3 residues: CASSPLGQGSNSGANVLTF. Here the CDR3 DNA reads TGTGCCAGCTCACCATTGGGACAGGGGTCTAACTCTGGGGCCAACGTCCTGACTTTC. The J gene is TRBJ2-6, the V gene TRBV18; 10 nucleotides agree with TRBD1. CDR1 and CDR2 (germline): KGHSH, LQKENI. CDR3 length: 19 amino acids. V gave up 2 bases and J gave up 0 bases; unmatched junction bases: 7.

The V gene is TRBV5-4, the J gene TRBJ2-2, with a possible D match to TRBD1 (5 bases). Germline CDR1 reads SGHNT; CDR2 reads YYREEE (reference sequence). With 0 bases removed from V and 0 bases from J, the gap between germline ends came to 9 bases. The CDR3 totals 16 residues. CDR3 nucleotide sequence: TGTGCCAGCAGCTTGGGGACATCTACGAACACCGGGGAGCTGTTTTTT. Translation gives CASSLGTSTNTGELFF.

The rearrangement joins TRBV5-1 to TRBJ1-2; D is undetermined. The CDR3 has 14 amino acids. Trimming removed 3 bases from V and 8 bases from J, with 17 bases in between. Germline CDR1 reads SGHRS; CDR2 reads YFSETQ. CDR3: CASSWSGVPEGYTF. As DNA, the CDR3 is TGCGCCAGCAGCTGGTCCGGGGTCCCAGAAGGCTACACCTTC.